These 3 T cell receptor beta chains came from one sample sequenced in a study of blood T cell repertoires in COVID-19. Sequencing was performed with immunoSEQ multiplex PCR; in TCRdb, only in-frame clones are kept and a portion is missing. The repertoire has about 320,000 clones, approximately 90% of them found once; the top ten carry around 3.9%. Sequencing was performed on PBMCs or T cells enriched from blood (not recorded which). These receptors came from a woman in her 30s who had been exposed to COVID-19.

The genes are TRBV5-1 and TRBJ2-1, with TRBD1 as a possible D gene (5 bases). The CDR3 totals 14 residues. V was pared by 4 bases and J by 4 bases, with 12 bases between. From germline, CDR1 is SGHRS and CDR2 YFSETQ. Here the CDR3 reads CASSGMTAYNEQFF. CDR3 coding DNA: TGCGCCAGCAGCGGGATGACAGCGTACAATGAGCAGTTCTTC.

V gene TRBV5-6 combines with J gene TRBJ1-2; a possible D gene is TRBD1 (6 bases). The ends were cut back, 4 bases at V and 8 bases at J, with 18 bases in the middle. The germline gives CDR1 SGHDT, CDR2 YYEEEE. The CDR3 is made up of 14 amino acids. The CDR3 sequence is CASSNIGQGRGYTF. The DNA of the CDR3 is TGTGCCAGCAGCAATATCGGGCAGGGGAGAGGCTACACCTTC.

A note on this clone: One end of the junction does not line up with germline, which may come from a read error. V and J are TRBV6-1 and TRBJ2-6; 9 bases are a match to TRBD2. This CDR3 spans 17 amino acids. The germline V gene encodes CDR1 MNHNS and CDR2 SASEGT. CDR3 sequence: CASIERLAVSGANVLTF. CDR3 coding DNA: TGTGCCAGCATTGAACGACTAGCGGTCTCTGGGGCCAACGTCCTGACTTTC.